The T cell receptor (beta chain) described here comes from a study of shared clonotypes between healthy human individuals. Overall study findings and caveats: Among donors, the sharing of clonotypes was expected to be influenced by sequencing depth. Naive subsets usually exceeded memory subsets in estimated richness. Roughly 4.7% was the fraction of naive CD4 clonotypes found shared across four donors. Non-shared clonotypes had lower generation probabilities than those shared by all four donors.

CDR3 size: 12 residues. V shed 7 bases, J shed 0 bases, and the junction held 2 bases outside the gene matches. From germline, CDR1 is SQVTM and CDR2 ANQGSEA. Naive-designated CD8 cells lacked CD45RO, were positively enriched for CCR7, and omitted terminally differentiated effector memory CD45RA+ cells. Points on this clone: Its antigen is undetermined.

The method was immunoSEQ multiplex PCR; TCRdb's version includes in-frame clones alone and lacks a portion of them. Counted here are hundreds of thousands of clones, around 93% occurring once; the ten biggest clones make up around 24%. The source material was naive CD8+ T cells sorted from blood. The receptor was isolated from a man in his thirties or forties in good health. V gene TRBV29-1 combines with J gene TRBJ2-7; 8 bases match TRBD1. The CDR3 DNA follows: TGCAGCGGACAGGGGAGCTCCTACGAGCAGTACTTC. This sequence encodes CSGQGSSYEQYF.